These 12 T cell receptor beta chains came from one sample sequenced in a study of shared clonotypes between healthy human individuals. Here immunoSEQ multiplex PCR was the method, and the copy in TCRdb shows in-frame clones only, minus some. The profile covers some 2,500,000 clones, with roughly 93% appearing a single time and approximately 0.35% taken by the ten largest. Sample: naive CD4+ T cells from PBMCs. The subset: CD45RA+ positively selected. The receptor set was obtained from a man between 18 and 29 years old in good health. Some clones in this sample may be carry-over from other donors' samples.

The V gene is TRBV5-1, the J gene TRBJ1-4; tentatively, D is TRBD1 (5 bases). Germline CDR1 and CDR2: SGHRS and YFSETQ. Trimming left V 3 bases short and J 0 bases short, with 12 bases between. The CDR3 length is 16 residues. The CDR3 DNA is TGCGCCAGCAGCTGGGGCCTCAGTGCAACTAATGAAAAACTGTTTTTT. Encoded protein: CASSWGLSATNEKLFF.

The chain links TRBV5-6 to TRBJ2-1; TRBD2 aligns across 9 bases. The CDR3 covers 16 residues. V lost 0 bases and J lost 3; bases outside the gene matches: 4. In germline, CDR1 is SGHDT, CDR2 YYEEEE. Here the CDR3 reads CASSLGGRVYYNEQFF. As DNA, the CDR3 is TGTGCCAGCAGCTTGGGCGGGAGGGTTTACTACAATGAGCAGTTCTTC.

CDR3 loop: CASSQVVGQNYGYTF. CDR3 coding DNA: TGTGCCAGCAGCCAAGTTGTCGGACAGAACTATGGCTACACCTTC. J is TRBJ1-2 and V is TRBV14; D perhaps matches TRBD1 (6 bases). The CDR3 is 15 residues long. V was clipped by 1 base and J by 2 bases, with 11 bases between them. Germline V lookup: CDR1 SGHDN, CDR2 FVKESK.

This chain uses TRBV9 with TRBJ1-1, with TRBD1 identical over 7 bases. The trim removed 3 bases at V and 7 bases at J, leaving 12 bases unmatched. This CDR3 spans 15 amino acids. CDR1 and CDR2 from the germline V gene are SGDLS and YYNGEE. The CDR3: CASSGPQGPSLEAFF. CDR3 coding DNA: TGTGCCAGCAGCGGACCACAGGGGCCATCTCTTGAAGCTTTCTTT.

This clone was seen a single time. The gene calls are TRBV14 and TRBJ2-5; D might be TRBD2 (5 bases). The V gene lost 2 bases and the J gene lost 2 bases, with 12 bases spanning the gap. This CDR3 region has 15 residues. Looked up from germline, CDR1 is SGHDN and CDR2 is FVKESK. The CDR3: CASSQNRADQETQYF. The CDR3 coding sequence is TGTGCCAGCAGCCAAAATCGAGCGGATCAAGAGACCCAGTACTTC.

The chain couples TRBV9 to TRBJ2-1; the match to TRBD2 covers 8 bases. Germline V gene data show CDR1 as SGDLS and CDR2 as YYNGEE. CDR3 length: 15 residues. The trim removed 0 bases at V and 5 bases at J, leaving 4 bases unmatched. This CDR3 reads CASSVGLAINNEQFF. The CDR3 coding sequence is TGTGCCAGCAGCGTAGGACTAGCGATCAACAATGAGCAGTTCTTC.

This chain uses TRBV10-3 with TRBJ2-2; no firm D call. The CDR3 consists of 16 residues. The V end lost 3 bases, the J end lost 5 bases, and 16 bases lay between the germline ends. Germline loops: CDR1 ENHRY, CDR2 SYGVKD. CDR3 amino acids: CAISDGARAFTGELFF. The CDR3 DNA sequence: TGTGCCATCAGTGATGGTGCAAGGGCGTTTACCGGGGAGCTGTTTTTT.

The CDR3 DNA sequence: TGTGCCAGCAGTGAAGCGACGACAGGGGAGTACTACGAGCAGTACTTC. Translation gives CASSEATTGEYYEQYF. The rearrangement uses TRBV2 and TRBJ2-7; TRBD1 matches at 8 bases. Germline V lookup: CDR1 SNHLY, CDR2 FYNNEI. The V and J ends lost 0 bases and 3 bases, in that order; junction bases with no gene match: 7. The CDR3 is made up of 16 amino acids.

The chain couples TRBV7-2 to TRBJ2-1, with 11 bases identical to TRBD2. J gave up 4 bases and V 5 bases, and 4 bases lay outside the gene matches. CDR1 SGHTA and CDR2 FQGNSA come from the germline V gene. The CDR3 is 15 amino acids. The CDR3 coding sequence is TGTGCCAGCAGCCAAAGACTAGCGGGGTACAATGAGCAGTTCTTC. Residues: CASSQRLAGYNEQFF.

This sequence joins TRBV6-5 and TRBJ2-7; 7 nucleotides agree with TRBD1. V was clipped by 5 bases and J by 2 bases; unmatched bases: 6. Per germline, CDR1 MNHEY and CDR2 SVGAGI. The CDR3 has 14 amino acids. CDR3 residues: CASSPNGQAYEQYF. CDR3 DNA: TGTGCCAGCAGTCCGAACGGACAGGCCTACGAGCAGTACTTC.

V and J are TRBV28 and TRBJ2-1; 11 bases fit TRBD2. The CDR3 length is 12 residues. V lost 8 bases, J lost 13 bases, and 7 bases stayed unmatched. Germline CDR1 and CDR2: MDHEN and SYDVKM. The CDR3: CASGGLADTQFF. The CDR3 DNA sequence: TGTGCCAGCGGGGGACTAGCGGACACCCAGTTCTTC. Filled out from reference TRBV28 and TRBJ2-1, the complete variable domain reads DVKVTQSSRYLVKRTGEKVFLECVQDMDHENMFWYRQDPGLGLRLIYFSYDVKMKEKGDIPEGYSVSREKKERFSLILESASTNQTSMYLCASGGLADTQFFGPGTRLTVL.

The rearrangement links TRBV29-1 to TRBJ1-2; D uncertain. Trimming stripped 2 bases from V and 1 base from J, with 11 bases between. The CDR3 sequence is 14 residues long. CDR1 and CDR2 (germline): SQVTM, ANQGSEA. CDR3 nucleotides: TGCAGCGTTGAAACTACTCCTAGTAACTATGGCTACACCTTC. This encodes CSVETTPSNYGYTF.